These 28 T cell receptor beta chains were sequenced from one sample in a study of cytomegalovirus exposure and HLA in healthy donors (dated by TCRdb to the late 2010s). The library came from the immunoSEQ multiplex PCR assay. For the multiplex PCR, a mixture combining 60 forward primers for TCR Vbeta segments and 13 reverse primers for TCR Jbeta segments was used. In its TCRdb copy, this immuneACCESS table keeps in-frame sequences only and misses some clones. Where compared with another copy, unresolved V genes explain less than half of these, and the others have no known cause. The sample contains 60,000 to 70,000 clones, more than 80% of them found a single time. Of the sample, roughly 2.9% is held by the ten largest clones. The sample comprised PBMCs. The receptors were gathered from a woman in her 30s in good health and CMV-seronegative.

The CDR3 sequence: CASSIRRDTTYEQYF. The DNA for the CDR3 is TGTGCCAGTAGTATACGCCGGGACACTACCTACGAGCAGTACTTC. The chain couples TRBV19 to TRBJ2-7; maybe TRBD1 (6 bases). The CDR3 extends over 15 amino acids. The germline V gene encodes CDR1 LNHDA and CDR2 SQIVND (reference sequence). Deletions cut 2 bases from V and 2 bases from J, with 13 bases between. The whole variable domain, filled in from reference TRBV19 and TRBJ2-7, reads DGGITQSPKYLFRKEGQNVTLSCEQNLNHDAMYWYRQDPGQGLRLIYYSQIVNDFQKGDIAEGYSVSREKKESFPLTVTSAQKNPTAFYLCASSIRRDTTYEQYFGPGTRLTVT.

This rearrangement joins TRBV4-3 to TRBJ1-4; possible D gene TRBD1, 6 bases. The length of the CDR3 is 15 residues. Trimming stripped 3 bases from V and 7 bases from J, with 15 bases between. Germline assignment: CDR1 LGHNA and CDR2 YSLEER. The CDR3, as DNA: TGCGCCAGCAGCCAGACGAGGGAAGGGGGTGAAAAACTGTTTTTT. This gives the protein CASSQTREGGEKLFF.

This chain links TRBV9 with TRBJ2-5; D gene ambiguous. Germline values: CDR1 SGDLS, CDR2 YYNGEE. The CDR3 totals 12 residues. The V and J ends lost 3 bases and 2 bases respectively, with 5 bases between them. CDR3 protein: CASSASQETQYF. The CDR3 nucleotides read TGTGCCAGCAGCGCCTCTCAAGAGACCCAGTACTTC.

The V call is TRBV10-2, the J call TRBJ2-3; 7 nucleotides match TRBD2. After removal of 7 bases from V and 0 bases from J, the junction contained 10 bases not matched to a gene. Germline loops: CDR1 WSHSY, CDR2 SAAADI. The CDR3 runs 16 residues. The CDR3 bases are TGCGCCAGCAACCCCGCGAGGCGGGGGAGCACAGATACGCAGTATTTT. Translated, it gives CASNPARRGSTDTQYF.

The chain has TRBV29-1 and TRBJ1-1; 9 nucleotides match TRBD1. Germline V lookup: CDR1 SQVTM, CDR2 ANQGSEA. The junction had 4 bases not matched to a gene; V was cut back by 7 bases and J by 1 base. This CDR3 region has 13 residues. CDR3 sequence reads: CSARTGANTEAFF. The CDR3 DNA follows: TGCAGCGCCCGGACAGGGGCGAACACTGAAGCTTTCTTT.

The chain carries TRBV6-4 and TRBJ1-6, with 7 bases lining up with TRBD1. This CDR3 spans 14 amino acids. Germline V gene lookup returns CDR1 MRHNA and CDR2 SNTAGT. V lost 5 bases to trimming and J lost 10 bases; unmatched junction nucleotides: 8. DNA of the CDR3: TGTGCCAGCAGTACCGGGACAGATGGGTCACCCCTCCACTTT. Its translation: CASSTGTDGSPLHF.

The rearrangement links TRBV28 to TRBJ1-4; perhaps TRBD1 as D (6 bases). The CDR3 is 15 amino acids. Germline V gene sequence: CDR1 MDHEN, CDR2 SYDVKM. The V and J ends lost 4 bases and 10 bases respectively, with 19 bases between them. In DNA, the CDR3 is TGTGCCAGCAGTTATACAGGGTCTATGCAAGGAAAACTGTTTTTT. It translates to CASSYTGSMQGKLFF.

The J gene is TRBJ2-7, the V gene TRBV27; 7 bases line up with TRBD1. CDR1 is MNHEY, CDR2 SMNVEV, per germline (reference sequence). J lost 3 bases, V lost 5 bases, and 10 bases had no gene match. The CDR3 totals 15 residues. The DNA for the CDR3 is TGTGCCAGCAGTAGGGGGCCGGAACATCTCTACGAGCAGTACTTC. The encoded protein is CASSRGPEHLYEQYF.

The chain joins TRBV29-1 to TRBJ2-7; D perhaps matches TRBD1 (6 bases). Trimming took 2 bases from V and 0 from J, leaving 14 bases between them. CDR1 SQVTM and CDR2 ANQGSEA come from the germline V gene. The CDR3 is 15 amino acids. Here the CDR3 DNA reads TGCAGCGTTGAAAAGGGCAGGGGAAACTCCTACGAGCAGTACTTC. Translated: CSVEKGRGNSYEQYF.

The V call is TRBV5-1, the J call TRBJ1-1; D remains unclear. Trimming stripped 0 bases from V and 4 bases from J, with 7 bases between. CDR1 SGHRS and CDR2 YFSETQ come from the germline V gene. The CDR3 totals 13 residues. CDR3 DNA: TGCGCCAGCAGCTTGGACCGGGTCACTGAAGCTTTCTTT. Encoded protein: CASSLDRVTEAFF.

The chain joins TRBV10-3 to TRBJ1-1; 8 nucleotides line up with TRBD1. The CDR3 contains 15 residues. With V trimmed by 6 bases and J by 7 bases, 13 bases remained unmatched. In germline, CDR1 is ENHRY, CDR2 SYGVKD. CDR3 DNA sequence: TGTGCCATCAGGGGGCTGAGGCAGGGGGCGAGTGAAGCTTTCTTT. Translating it yields CAIRGLRQGASEAFF.

The chain combines TRBV7-9 with TRBJ2-7, with D possibly matching TRBD2 (6 bases). Trimming pared 3 bases from V and 0 bases from J, leaving 21 bases between. Germline CDR1 reads SEHNR; CDR2 reads FQNEAQ (reference sequence). The CDR3 runs to 18 residues. The CDR3 region is CASSLTEGTTYSSYEQYF. The CDR3 DNA sequence: TGTGCCAGCAGCTTGACGGAGGGGACGACTTACAGCTCCTACGAGCAGTACTTC.

This chain links TRBV7-6 with TRBJ1-3; D uncertain. Trimming removed 1 base at V and 3 bases at J, with 10 bases between. This CDR3 has 15 residues. Germline V lookup: CDR1 SGHVS, CDR2 FNYEAQ. In DNA, the CDR3 is TGTGCCAGCAGCTTAGGTGTCAGGAATGGAAACACCATATATTTT. Amino acid sequence: CASSLGVRNGNTIYF.

This clone came up once. The chain carries TRBV4-2 and TRBJ2-1; 13 bases agree with TRBD2. The CDR3 spans 20 residues. Unmatched junction bases numbered 14, after V lost 3 bases and J lost 3 bases. Germline values: CDR1 LGHNA, CDR2 YNFKEQ. The CDR3 coding sequence is TGTGCCAGCAGCCAGGCTGGTGGACTAGCGGGGGCCCTCAGCTACAATGAGCAGTTCTTC. Amino acids: CASSQAGGLAGALSYNEQFF.

In this sample, this clone turned up once. V usage is TRBV10-2 and J usage is TRBJ1-1; D is uncertain. The germline V and J ends were trimmed by 6 bases and 0 bases, with 11 bases remaining between them. The germline V gene encodes CDR1 WSHSY and CDR2 SAAADI. The CDR3 contains 14 residues. The CDR3 protein is CASRTGGLNTEAFF. DNA for the CDR3: TGCGCCAGCAGGACTGGAGGGCTGAACACTGAAGCTTTCTTT.

This chain joins TRBV11-2 and TRBJ2-7; D gene unclear. Germline V gene data show CDR1 as SGHAT and CDR2 as FQNNGV. Trimming left V 0 bases short and J 1 base short, with 10 bases between. The CDR3 spans 15 residues. For the CDR3, the DNA is TGTGCCAGCAGCTTAGAGTTGGCAAGTTCCTACGAGCAGTACTTC. Its protein product is CASSLELASSYEQYF.

The CDR3 loop reads CASSPWTGSSTGELFF. The DNA of the CDR3 is TGTGCCAGCAGTCCATGGACAGGGTCGTCAACCGGGGAGCTGTTTTTT. The V and J genes are TRBV27 and TRBJ2-2; 8 bases line up with TRBD1. The CDR3 loop spans 16 amino acids. Germline V gives CDR1 MNHEY, CDR2 SMNVEV (reference sequence). After removal of 5 bases from V and 5 bases from J, the junction contained 10 bases not matched to a gene.

V usage is TRBV27 and J usage is TRBJ1-5; TRBD1 agrees at 7 bases. Looked up from germline, CDR1 is MNHEY and CDR2 is SMNVEV (reference sequence). The length of the CDR3 is 12 residues. V dropped 7 bases and J dropped 6; count of bases not matched to a gene: 3. The CDR3 is CASKNRGQPQHF. In DNA form, the CDR3 reads TGTGCCAGCAAAAACAGGGGTCAGCCCCAGCATTTT.

The CDR3 region has the DNA TGTGCCAGTAGTCCGGGACAGGGCACAGATACGCAGTATTTT. Translation gives CASSPGQGTDTQYF. The chain combines TRBV19 with TRBJ2-3; TRBD1 aligns across 8 bases. V dropped 5 bases and J dropped 1; count of bases not matched to a gene: 2. CDR1 and CDR2 (germline): LNHDA, SQIVND (reference sequence). The CDR3 has 14 amino acids.

Points on this clone: Relative to the germline gene, one junction end is altered; a read error may explain this. The same CDR3 can be traced to other DNA sequences in this sample. The CDR3 DNA follows: TGCAGCGTTCTCACGGGGGAAAAGCTGTTTTTT. Residues: CSVLTGEKLFF. The chain joins TRBV29-1 to TRBJ1-4; the D gene is possibly TRBD1 (5 bases). Germline V lookup: CDR1 SQVTM, CDR2 ANQGSEA. The CDR3 runs 11 residues.

As regards this clone: The sample holds other DNA sequences that translate to the same CDR3. The chain couples TRBV2 to TRBJ2-1, with 7 bases that match TRBD2. Germline trimming cut 3 bases from V and 6 bases from J; bases unmatched to any gene: 11. Per the germline V gene, CDR1 is SNHLY and CDR2 is FYNNEI. This CDR3 has 16 amino acids. CDR3 sequence reads: CASSEGGGVFRNEQFF. The DNA for the CDR3 is TGTGCCAGCAGTGAGGGTGGGGGGGTGTTCCGCAATGAGCAGTTCTTC.

In DNA form, the CDR3 reads TGCGCCAGCAGCCAAGGATCGCCGCAAGCCTCTTACTCTAACTATGGCTACACCTTC. Its translation is CASSQGSPQASYSNYGYTF. This chain joins TRBV4-3 and TRBJ1-2; D unclear. V gave up 1 base and J gave up 0 bases, with 21 bases separating them. The CDR3 extends over 19 amino acids. Looked up from germline, CDR1 is LGHNA and CDR2 is YSLEER.

Concerning this clone itself: Different DNA sequences within this sample yield the same CDR3. The V call is TRBV30, the J call TRBJ1-5; D perhaps matches TRBD1 (5 bases). CDR1 is GTSNPN, CDR2 SVGIG, per germline (reference sequence). V gave up 1 base and J gave up 1 base, with 5 bases separating them. The CDR3 spans 13 residues. The CDR3: CAWSGGSNQPQHF. CDR3 nucleotide sequence: TGTGCCTGGAGTGGGGGCAGCAATCAGCCCCAGCATTTT.

This clone has more than one count but fewer than ten. The CDR3 bases are TGTGCCAGCAGGTTTAGGGCCCAGGCGAGGGATGAGCAGTTCTTC. This gives the protein CASRFRAQARDEQFF. The chain uses TRBV6-1 and TRBJ2-1; perhaps TRBD2 as D (5 bases). CDR3 length: 15 residues. V lost 6 bases and J lost 8, with 20 bases in between. Germline CDR1 reads MNHNS; CDR2 reads SASEGT.

CDR3 DNA sequence: TGTGCCAGCAGCCCACTCCTCAGGGCTAGATCTGGAAACACCATATATTTT. It is translated as CASSPLLRARSGNTIYF. V is TRBV27 and J is TRBJ1-3; weak D call: TRBD1 (5 bases). The CDR3 extends over 17 amino acids. The germline CDR1 and CDR2 sequences are MNHEY and SMNVEV (reference sequence). V lost 6 bases, J lost 1 base, and 19 bases lay in between.

The CDR3 loop reads CASSRQTGGQLYNYGYTF. The CDR3 coding sequence is TGTGCCAGCTCACGACAGACAGGAGGCCAACTATATAACTATGGCTACACCTTC. This chain links TRBV18 with TRBJ1-2; possible D gene TRBD1, 6 bases. The CDR3 spans 18 residues. CDR1 and CDR2 from the germline V gene are KGHSH and LQKENI. Trimming pared 4 bases from V and 1 base from J, leaving 22 bases between.

The rearrangement links TRBV9 to TRBJ1-6; D may be TRBD1 (5 bases). Germline assignment: CDR1 SGDLS and CDR2 YYNGEE. CDR3 length: 13 residues. V dropped 3 bases and J dropped 7 bases, with 8 bases sitting between them. CDR3 residues: CASSAPGNSPLHF. The CDR3, as DNA: TGTGCCAGCAGCGCCCCAGGGAATTCACCCCTCCACTTT.

The V call is TRBV11-2, the J call TRBJ2-3, with 8 bases matching TRBD2. The CDR3 totals 15 residues. Germline CDR1 reads SGHAT; CDR2 reads FQNNGV. Trimming at V came to 4 bases and at J to 2 bases, leaving 5 bases not matched to a gene. CDR3 in amino acids: CASSSREGFTDTQYF. In DNA form, the CDR3 reads TGTGCCAGCAGCTCCCGGGAGGGGTTCACAGATACGCAGTATTTT.